The rows below give T cell receptor beta chains drawn from one sample of a study of T cells after yellow fever vaccination. TCRdb passed the 5' RACE reads through MiXCR, listing each CDR3 protein once. The sample lists fewer than 35,000 distinct CDR3 sequences, about 10% occurring once. The sample in question was PBMCs, either bulk or a sorted T-cell subset (CD4+, CD8+, memory, or dextramer-sorted; not recorded which), obtained less than 18 days after the first yellow fever vaccination. The receptors derive from a young man who received the YFV17D yellow fever vaccine. Each CDR3 is given with its conserved first and last residue. Each record gives: J gene, clone size, V gene, D gene, CDR3 protein, CDR3 DNA. D genes are given only for firm matches. Clone sizes are given selectively: once, few, many, or a class where the clone is expanded.

TRBJ2-5	many	TRBV7-9	TRBD1	CATCPGQAVQETQYF	TGTGCCACCTGCCCGGGACAGGCCGTTCAAGAGACCCAGTACTTC
TRBJ1-2	many	TRBV5-1	NA	CASSAGPTNYGYTF	TGCGCCAGCAGCGCCGGACCTACTAACTATGGCTACACCTTC
TRBJ2-1	NA	TRBV5-1	TRBD2	CASSQGLAGEGEQFF	TGCGCCAGCAGCCAGGGACTAGCGGGGGAGGGGGAGCAGTTCTTC
TRBJ2-1	many	TRBV6-2/TRBV6-3	TRBD2	CASSYTLGLAGGNEQFF	TGTGCCAGCAGTTACACCCTCGGGCTAGCGGGGGGGAATGAGCAGTTCTTC
TRBJ2-1	many	TRBV15	TRBD1	CATSRDRWTYNEQFF	TGTGCCACCAGCAGGGACAGGTGGACCTACAATGAGCAGTTCTTC
TRBJ1-2	many	TRBV2	NA	CASGARSYGYTF	TGTGCCAGCGGGGCACGTAGCTATGGCTACACCTTC
TRBJ2-5	medium-sized	TRBV6-5	TRBD1	CASSYLDRGHQETQYF	TGTGCCAGCAGTTACCTAGACAGGGGGCACCAAGAGACCCAGTACTTC
TRBJ1-1	many	TRBV11-2	NA	CASSLMPDTEAFF	TGTGCCAGCAGCTTAATGCCCGACACGGAAGCTTTCTTT
TRBJ2-3	many	TRBV5-1	TRBD2	CASSMGLAGRTDTQYF	TGCGCCAGCAGCATGGGACTAGCGGGGCGCACAGATACGCAGTATTTT
TRBJ2-3	many	TRBV7-9	NA	CASSLVGDTQYF	TGTGCCAGCAGCTTAGTTGGTGATACGCAGTATTTT
TRBJ1-2	many	TRBV5-4	NA	CASSIGRHYGYTF	TGTGCCAGCAGCATCGGACGGCACTATGGCTACACCTTC
TRBJ1-1	many	TRBV9	NA	CASSVDGQLNTEAFF	TGTGCCAGCAGCGTAGACGGACAGTTGAACACTGAAGCTTTCTTT
TRBJ1-2	many	TRBV4-3	NA	CASSQGPGFVSYGYTF	TGCGCCAGCAGCCAGGGACCGGGTTTCGTTAGCTATGGCTACACCTTC
TRBJ1-3	many	TRBV12-3/TRBV12-4	NA	CASSLGANSGNTIYF	TGTGCCAGCAGTTTAGGGGCAAACTCTGGAAACACCATATATTTT
TRBJ2-1	many	TRBV25-1	TRBD2	CASSETSGRSYNEQFF	TGTGCCAGCAGTGAGACTAGCGGCCGCTCCTACAATGAGCAGTTCTTC
TRBJ1-6	many	TRBV6-1	NA	CASSEGSTGGAPLHF	TGTGCCAGCAGTGAAGGGTCAACAGGCGGGGCACCCCTCCACTTT
TRBJ2-5	many	TRBV7-9	NA	CASSGGRSQFKETQYF	TGTGCCAGCAGCGGCGGGCGCTCGCAGTTCAAAGAGACCCAGTACTTC
TRBJ2-5	many	TRBV7-2	NA	CASSQTRGRFETQYF	TGTGCCAGCAGCCAAACCAGGGGGAGGTTCGAGACCCAGTACTTC
TRBJ2-1	many	TRBV18	TRBD2	CASSPPGLASNNEQFF	TGTGCCAGCTCACCTCCGGGACTAGCGTCGAATAATGAGCAGTTCTTC
TRBJ1-1	many	TRBV25-1	NA	CASSEMEGSTEAFF	TGTGCCAGCAGTGAAATGGAGGGTAGCACTGAAGCTTTCTTT
TRBJ2-3	many	TRBV3-1	NA	CASSQGGGPSDTQYF	TGTGCCAGCAGCCAAGGCGGGGGCCCATCAGATACGCAGTATTTT
TRBJ2-5	many	TRBV5-1	NA	CASSPQSGEVTQYF	TGCGCCAGCAGCCCCCAGTCGGGGGAGGTGACCCAGTACTTC